The present TCR beta chain was sequenced within a study of blood T cell repertoires in COVID-19 (dated by TCRdb to 2020 to 2022). Context from the whole study: Samples from collaborators originated in the United States, Italy and Spain and spanned both the acute and convalescent phases of COVID-19. The prospective study material was composed of cDNA or gDNA derived from T cells, B-cell-depleted T cells, or PBMCs. Subjects who had been exposed to COVID-19, were actively infected with it, or had recovered from it provided the deeply sampled blood TCRbeta repertoires that made up the dataset. The repertoires were released in a freely available public database intended as a resource for research on the immune response to SARS-CoV-2. The samples were drawn from two sources: the first 160 participants of the ongoing ImmuneRACE study, and 1,000 to 1,500 subjects contributed by 6 global collaborators. A de-identified subject ID, COVID-19 status, age in years and sex were almost always included in the sample metadata. HLA class I and class II types, where available, came from metadata supplied by the sample provider rather than from assay-based typing.

The immunoSEQ Assay, a bias-controlled multiplex PCR, was used to amplify TCRbeta CDR3 regions from genomic DNA. In the original analysis: Within the assay, amplification of reference gene primers was used to estimate how many nucleated cells each sample contained. Sequence reads were collapsed and filtered to measure the absolute abundance of every unique TCRbeta CDR3 rearrangement. For each sample, productive Simpson clonality was calculated as the square root of Simpson's diversity index over productive rearrangements. Entries here come from immuneACCESS through TCRdb and include only in-frame sequences with V and J called. Some clones fail to appear in such tables; in the studies checked, an unresolved V gene covers under half of the shortfall, and the cause of the remainder is unknown. The DNA was the basis for D and trimming; V, J and clone size are from that table. The sample data list roughly 160,000 clones, and 86% of these were observed just once. 0.99% of the sample rests with the top ten.

There are 16 amino acids in the CDR3, from cysteine to phenylalanine inclusive. The kept DNA is CDR3 alone, 48 bases in frame from the first base. The germline V gene encodes CDR1 SGHTA and CDR2 FQGTGA. V is shortened by 1 base, J by 4 bases, and the region joining them spans 14 bases. Worth noting for this clone: Its antigen remains undetermined. The sample holds no much larger clone one base away, and base qualities are not on file.

Whole blood was collected in K2EDTA tubes by collaborating institutions according to the institutions' own protocols. For TCRbeta analysis, collaborators shipped samples as frozen whole blood, isolated PBMCs, or DNA extracted from either of those sample types. Study-wide findings and limitations: The quantity of clinical and demographic metadata differed by source and by participant and was supplied without curation.

The origin of this receptor is a man younger than 30 with acute or convalescent COVID-19. The chain links TRBV7-3 with TRBJ2-1; a tentative D call is TRBD2 (6 bases match). Sequenced input: peripheral blood. The sequenced DNA is TGTGCCAGCAGCTTAAGGGGGGATGTCGTTTACAATGAGCAGTTCTTC. Translated, this is CASSLRGDVVYNEQFF.